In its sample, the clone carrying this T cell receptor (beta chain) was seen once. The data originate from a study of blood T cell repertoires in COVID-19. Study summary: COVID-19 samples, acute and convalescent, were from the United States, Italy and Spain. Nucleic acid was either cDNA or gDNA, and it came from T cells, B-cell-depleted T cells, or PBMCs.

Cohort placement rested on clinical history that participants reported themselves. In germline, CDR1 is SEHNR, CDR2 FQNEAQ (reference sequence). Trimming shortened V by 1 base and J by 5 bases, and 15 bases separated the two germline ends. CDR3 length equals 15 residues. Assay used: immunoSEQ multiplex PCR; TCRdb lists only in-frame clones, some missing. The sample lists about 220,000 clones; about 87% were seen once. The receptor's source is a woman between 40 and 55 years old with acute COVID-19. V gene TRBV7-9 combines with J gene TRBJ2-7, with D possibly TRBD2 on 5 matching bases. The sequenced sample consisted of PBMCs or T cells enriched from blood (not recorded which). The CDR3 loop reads CASSLGGSEVDEQYF. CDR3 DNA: TGTGCCAGCAGCTTAGGAGGGTCAGAGGTCGACGAGCAGTACTTC. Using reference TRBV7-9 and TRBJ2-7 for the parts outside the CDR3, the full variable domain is DTGVSQNPRHKITKRGQNVTFRCDPISEHNRLYWYRQTLGQGPEFLTYFQNEAQLEKSRLLSDRFSAERPKGSFSTLEIQRTEQGDSAMYLCASSLGGSEVDEQYFGPGTRLTVT.